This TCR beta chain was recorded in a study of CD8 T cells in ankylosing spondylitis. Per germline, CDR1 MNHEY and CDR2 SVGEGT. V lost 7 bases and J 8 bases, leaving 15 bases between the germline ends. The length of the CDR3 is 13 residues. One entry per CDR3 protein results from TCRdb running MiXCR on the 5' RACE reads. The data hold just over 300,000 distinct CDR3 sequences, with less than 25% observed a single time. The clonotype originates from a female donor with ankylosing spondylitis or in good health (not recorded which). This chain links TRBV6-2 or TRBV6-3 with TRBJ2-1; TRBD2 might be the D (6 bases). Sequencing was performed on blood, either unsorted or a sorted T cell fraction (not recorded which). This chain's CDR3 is CASTASGEDEQFF. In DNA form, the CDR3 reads TGTGCCAGCACCGCGTCGGGGGAAGATGAGCAGTTCTTC.